A selection of T cell receptor beta chains follows, all from one sample in a study of blood T cells in healthy people across ages. TCRdb itself ran the 5' RACE reads through MiXCR, one entry per CDR3 protein. The data show roughly 700,000 distinct CDR3 sequences, approximately 30% seen once. The material sequenced was blood. The receptor set was obtained from a woman aged 80 or over in good health. CDR3s include the opening cysteine and the closing phenylalanine or tryptophan. A D gene is named only where the DNA matches it firmly. Part of the rows lack a size; the others show once, few, many or a class for expanded clones.

>TRBJ2-7|NA|few|TRBV6-6
TGTGCCAGCAGCCCAGGAATAGCCTACGAGCAGTACTTC
CASSPGIAYEQYF
>TRBJ1-1|NA|NA|TRBV5-5
TGTGCCAGCAGCTTGGGGGCTCAGAACACTGAAGCTTTCTTT
CASSLGAQNTEAFF
>TRBJ1-2|TRBD1|NA|TRBV29-1
TGCAGCGTCGGGACAGGGGGCAACTATGGCTACACCTTC
CSVGTGGNYGYTF
>TRBJ2-1|NA|many|TRBV28
TGTGCCAGCAGTTTACGGCGGATCCGCTCCTACAATGAGCAGTTCTTC
CASSLRRIRSYNEQFF
>TRBJ2-5|NA|NA|TRBV20-1
TGCAGTGCTAGAGAGAACAGGGCCCCAGAGACCCAGTACTTC
CSARENRAPETQYF
>TRBJ2-2|TRBD1|NA|TRBV7-2
TGTGCCAGCAGCTTTTCGACAGGGGCCGGGGAGCTGTTTTTT
CASSFSTGAGELFF
>TRBJ2-1|TRBD1|NA|TRBV7-9
TGTGCCAGCAGCTTTGAACAGGGGTGGGAAGGCAATGAGCAGTTCTTC
CASSFEQGWEGNEQFF
>TRBJ1-2|TRBD1|many|TRBV7-2
TGTGCCAGCAGCTCCCCGGGAGGGGGCGCTTCTGGCTACACCTTC
CASSSPGGGASGYTF
>TRBJ2-1|NA|NA|TRBV6-1
TGTGCCAGCAGATGGCTACTAGTCGGTGAGCAGTTCTTC
CASRWLLVGEQFF
>TRBJ2-3|TRBD2|NA|TRBV13
TGTGCCAGCAGCCGGACTAGCTTCACAGATACGCAGTATTTT
CASSRTSFTDTQYF
>TRBJ2-1|TRBD2|NA|TRBV5-1
TGCGCCAGCAGTCCGACTAGCGGGAGTCACAACAATGAGCAGTTCTTC
CASSPTSGSHNNEQFF
>TRBJ2-2|NA|NA|TRBV15
TGTGCCACCAGCAGAGACAGGGACTCCGGGGAGCTGTTTTTT
CATSRDRDSGELFF
>TRBJ2-5|NA|NA|TRBV7-2
TGTGCCAGCAGCTCGGGACTTGGGCAGTGGGCGCAGTACTTC
CASSSGLGQWAQYF
>TRBJ2-1|NA|many|TRBV7-6
TGTGCCAGCAGCGAGACGGGGACAAGGTCGTACAATGAGCAGTTCTTC
CASSETGTRSYNEQFF
>TRBJ1-6|NA|NA|TRBV5-1
TGCGCCAGCAGCGGGGGCCCTGGGGATTCACCCCTCCACTTT
CASSGGPGDSPLHF
>TRBJ2-5|NA|many|TRBV30
TGTGCCTGGAGTCCAGGGAGTTTCGGGCAAGAGACCCAGTACTTC
CAWSPGSFGQETQYF
>TRBJ1-2|NA|NA|TRBV2
TGTGCCAGCAGTGAAAATGTGGTCTCTGGCTACACCTTC
CASSENVVSGYTF